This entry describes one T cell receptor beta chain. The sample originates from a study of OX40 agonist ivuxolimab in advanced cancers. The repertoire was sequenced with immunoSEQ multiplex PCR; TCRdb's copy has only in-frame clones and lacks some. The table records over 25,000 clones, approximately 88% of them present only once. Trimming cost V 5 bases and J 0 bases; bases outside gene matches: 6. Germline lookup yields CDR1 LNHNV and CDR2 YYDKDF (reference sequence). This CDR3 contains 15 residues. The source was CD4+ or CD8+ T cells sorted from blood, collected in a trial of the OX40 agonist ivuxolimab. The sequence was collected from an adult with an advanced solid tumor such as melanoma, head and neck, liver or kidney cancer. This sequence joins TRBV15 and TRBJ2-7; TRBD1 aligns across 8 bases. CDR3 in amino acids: CATSLGGTGSYEQYF. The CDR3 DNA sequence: TGTGCCACCAGCCTTGGGGGGACAGGCTCCTACGAGCAGTACTTC.